This T cell receptor beta chain was observed in a study of CD8 T cells in ankylosing spondylitis. Quantitative 5'-RACE with molecular barcodes was used to make the TCR beta libraries. TCRdb itself ran the 5' RACE reads through MiXCR, one entry per CDR3 protein. Counted here are 200,000 or so distinct CDR3 sequences, over 15% occurring once; the ten biggest clones make up 4.3%. From germline, CDR1 is SQVTM and CDR2 ANQGSEA. Losses at the gene ends were 4 bases for V and 7 bases for J; bases not matched to a gene: 7. The CDR3 consists of 14 residues. This clonotype was detected once. The TCR originated in a male donor aged 5 to 30 with ankylosing spondylitis or in good health (not recorded which). The chain couples TRBV29-1 to TRBJ2-1; 10 positions match TRBD2. Sequencing input: blood, either unsorted or a sorted T cell fraction (not recorded which). This CDR3 reads CSVALRLAGNEQFF. CDR3 coding DNA: TGCAGCGTTGCCCTGAGACTAGCGGGTAATGAGCAGTTCTTC.